The 10 T cell receptor beta chains in this list originate from one sample, sequenced in a study of regulatory T cells in long-lasting Graves disease. Building the TCR beta libraries relied on iRepertoire HTBI primers, and CDR3 regions underwent Arm-PCR. From the multiplex PCR reads, TCRdb called clonotypes with MiXCR, one entry per CDR3 protein. The sample shows 450,000 to 700,000 distinct CDR3 sequences, about 14% of them seen only once. Described time point: newly diagnosed GD, antithyroid drugs for less than 3 months. RNA extracted from PBMCs served as the sequencing template. The same sample was also studied in work on T cells in Graves' hyperthyroidism and ophthalmopathy.

The input for sequencing was peripheral blood mononuclear cells (PBMCs), taken at new diagnosis, from a patient treated with antithyroid drugs. The receptors stem from a man aged 25 to 40 with Graves disease.

This clonotype was seen ten or more times. This rearrangement joins TRBV20-1 to TRBJ2-7; 11 bases are a match to TRBD2. V gave up 4 bases and J gave up 3 bases; unmatched junction bases: 5. Looked up from germline, CDR1 is DFQATT and CDR2 is SNEGSKA (reference sequence). CDR3 length: 14 residues. The CDR3 loop is CSANRGLADYEQYF. The CDR3 DNA is TGCAGTGCTAACCGGGGACTAGCGGACTACGAGCAGTACTTC.

This clonotype was recorded at least ten times. The rearrangement joins TRBV11-2 to TRBJ2-1; D unresolved. The CDR3 runs to 14 residues. Germline V gives CDR1 SGHAT, CDR2 FQNNGV. The germline V and J ends were trimmed by 5 bases and 5 bases, with 13 bases remaining between them. The CDR3 DNA is TGTGCCAGCAGCCGCCTCCCCCGTAACAATGAGCAGTTCTTC. Translating it yields CASSRLPRNNEQFF.

This clonotype was counted many times. The rearrangement joins TRBV6-5 to TRBJ2-7; no reliable D call. The CDR3 runs to 13 residues. V gave up 4 bases and J gave up 5 bases, with 12 bases separating them. Germline-derived CDR1 and CDR2 are MNHEY and SVGAGI. In DNA form, the CDR3 reads TGTGCCAGCAGTTCCGCCCGATTTAACGAGCAGTACTTC. Translated, it gives CASSSARFNEQYF.

This clonotype was seen many times. The chain combines TRBV20-1 with TRBJ2-5, with 8 bases that match TRBD1. This CDR3 comprises 15 residues. Germline-derived CDR1 and CDR2 are DFQATT and SNEGSKA (reference sequence). Trimming at V came to 7 bases and at J to 3 bases, leaving 13 bases not matched to a gene. The CDR3 DNA is TGCAGTGTTCGCGACTCCTCAGGGGGCAAAGAGACCCAGTACTTC. This encodes CSVRDSSGGKETQYF.

The chain is built from TRBV29-1 and TRBJ1-1; D is unclear. The V gene's germline CDR1 is SQVTM and CDR2 ANQGSEA. The CDR3 is 12 amino acids. V lost 5 bases and J 8 bases, leaving 15 bases between the germline ends. The DNA of the CDR3 is TGCAGCGTTACGGACGGTGGGAGGGAAGCTTTCTTT. Encoded protein: CSVTDGGREAFF.

This clonotype occurred a few times. The chain employs TRBV6-4 and TRBJ2-5, with TRBD2 as a possible D gene (6 bases). This CDR3 comprises 17 residues. Germline CDR1 and CDR2: MRHNA and SNTAGT. The V gene lost 5 bases and the J gene lost 5 bases, with 24 bases spanning the gap. This CDR3 is CASSYTLPTSRVETQYF. CDR3 DNA sequence: TGTGCCAGCAGTTACACACTCCCGACTAGTAGGGTCGAGACCCAGTACTTC.

This clonotype was recorded at least ten times. The rearrangement joins TRBV20-1 to TRBJ2-2; no reliable D call. The germline V gene encodes CDR1 DFQATT and CDR2 SNEGSKA (reference sequence). Trimming stripped 0 bases from V and 2 bases from J, with 16 bases between. This CDR3 has 17 residues. The CDR3 coding sequence is TGCAGTGCTAGAGATAATTCCGGGTACTCCAACACCGGGGAGCTGTTTTTT. Translating it yields CSARDNSGYSNTGELFF.

As concerns this clonotype: At one end the junction does not follow the germline gene, possibly because of a read error. The V and J genes are TRBV24-1 and TRBJ2-3; the D is unclear. Germline V lookup: CDR1 KGHDR, CDR2 SFDVKD. The CDR3 length is 15 residues. The CDR3 bases are TGTGCCACCAATGATTTTGGGGATTGGGAAGATACGCAGTATTTT. This sequence encodes CATNDFGDWEDTQYF.

Regarding this clonotype: One end of the junction does not line up with germline, which may come from a read error. This chain joins TRBV3-1 and TRBJ1-3; D unresolved. CDR1 is LGHDT, CDR2 YNNKEL, per germline (reference sequence). This CDR3 has 13 amino acids. The CDR3 coding sequence is TGTGCCAGCAGCCAATCTGTTGGAAACACCATGTATTTT. This codes for CASSQSVGNTMYF.

The chain couples TRBV24-1 to TRBJ2-7; D gene unclear. Trimming removed 8 bases from V and 0 bases from J, with 7 bases in between. CDR1 KGHDR and CDR2 SFDVKD come from the germline V gene. CDR3 length: 12 residues. CDR3 coding DNA: TGTGCCACCATGGGCACCTCCTACGAGCAGTACTTC. Translating gives CATMGTSYEQYF.